This record concerns one T cell receptor beta chain sequence. This clonotype was counted at least ten times. Its antigen is still unknown. Per-base quality was not reported, and no clone a single base away is much larger than it. The instrument was an Illumina NovaSeq 6000. Synthesis of TCR cDNA relied on 5'RACE template switching, a step that introduced a universal primer site along with unique molecular identifiers. cDNA synthesis was primed from both the TCR alpha and TCR beta constant segments. Libraries were amplified in two PCR steps, with sample barcodes and sequencing adapters added in the second step. Libraries were sequenced on Illumina HiSeq 2500 (2x100 bp) or NovaSeq (2x150 bp). The authors' analysis ran thus. Reads were demultiplexed and collapsed into UMI consensus sequences with MIGEC, and V(D)J alignment was performed with MiXCR. Clonotypes responding to the vaccine were identified with edgeR on replicate PBMC samples, with the criteria of FDR below 0.01 and a log2 fold change above 5 up to day 15. Each bulk clonotype received a CD4 or CD8 identity based on whether the sequenced CD4 or CD8 repertoire contained that clonotype at higher abundance. In-frame beta chains were kept once TCRdb had trimmed the public reads at Q25 with fastp and called clones with MiXCR. Here each entry gathers all rows of one CDR3 protein and keeps the most common genes and DNA. It is TCRdb's table, rather than the study itself, that gives the V and J calls and clone size. In all, the sample holds a few hundred thousand distinct CDR3 sequences, and about 5.2% of those were seen once. Around 3.5% of the sample is taken by the ten largest.

The data were obtained in a study of T cells after yellow fever vaccination (dated by TCRdb to the late 2010s). Some background on the complete study: The SMART-Seq v4 Ultra Low Input RNA kit was used to prepare libraries from fractions with low cell numbers. Bulk TCR alpha and beta repertoires were sequenced longitudinally to track T-cell clones before and after primary and booster YFV17D yellow fever vaccination. Two healthy male donors, one aged 18 to 30 and one aged 30 to 40 years, were included in the cohort. Blood was drawn at multiple timepoints before and after primary and secondary immunization, with bulk PBMC replicates and cell subsets isolated.

Results the study describes overall, beyond this receptor: Most clones expanded after primary vaccination (96% of CD4 and 88% of CD8) were re-detected after the booster, suggesting that broad memory maintenance occurred. A small fraction of clonotypes showed up in both the CD4 and CD8 compartments, probably as a result of convergent recombination. Because abundant contaminating clonotypes from the bulk population could be contained in FACS-sorted repertoires, computational filtering was required. The secondary T-cell response was weaker than the primary response but faster, peaking on day 5 instead of day 15. Because only a couple of donors were included in the study, the extent to which the findings can be generalized is limited.

In the paper's terms, the treatment or condition label means: live attenuated yellow fever vaccine strain. PBMCs were isolated from peripheral blood using a standard Ficoll-Paque protocol. Dynabeads CD4 and CD8 positive selection kits were used to isolate CD4 and CD8 T-cell fractions. TriZol was used to extract RNA from bulk PBMCs, from CD4 and CD8 fractions, and from dextramer-positive and dextramer-negative fractions. CDR1 and CDR2 were assigned from the germline V gene as SGHTA and FQGNSA. The CDR3 goes from the cysteine to the phenylalanine over 16 residues. Only the CDR3 region is kept as DNA, spanning 48 bases read in frame from base 1. Trimming removed 0 bases from V and 1 base from J; the gene matches leave 5 bases unexplained.

The source was CD4+ T cells sorted from PBMCs, collected on the day of the yellow fever booster vaccination. This TCR was sampled from a man aged 18 to 30 who received the YFV17D yellow fever vaccine. The chain is made from TRBV7-2 and TRBJ2-5; 7 central nucleotides agree with TRBD2. The DNA is TGTGCCAGCAGCTTAGCTGAGTCTAGCGGCCAAGAGACCCAGTACTTC. It translates to CASSLAESSGQETQYF.